This TCR beta chain was identified in a study of CD8 T cells in Susac syndrome. Germline V CDR1 and CDR2: PRHDT, FYEKMQ (reference sequence). The CDR3 spans 15 residues. V lost 2 bases and J lost 5, with 12 bases in between. The authors reverse transcribed about 0.5 to 1 ug RNA with random hexamers. Amplification of TCR beta CDR3 by immunoSEQ multiplex PCR spanned 54 Vbeta and 13 Jbeta. Each CDR3 protein is one row after TCRdb ran MiXCR on the immunoSEQ multiplex PCR reads. The repertoire holds about 290,000 distinct CDR3 sequences, with roughly 85% as singletons. The chain joins TRBV13 to TRBJ2-2; D uncertain. This clonotype was sampled from a human donor with multiple sclerosis. Sequencing was carried out using CD8+ T cells from PBMCs. CDR3 sequence: CASSLWAPGTGELFF. The CDR3, as DNA: TGTGCCAGCAGCTTATGGGCCCCTGGGACCGGGGAGCTGTTTTTT.